This T cell receptor (beta chain) was sequenced for a study of metastatic and nonmetastatic thyroid tumors. Study details: Both malignant and benign thyroid patients supplied peripheral blood and tumor or nodule tissue samples, across which the repertoires of these patients were then compared.

Not a single patient had been given any form of treatment at any point before undergoing thyroid surgery. This clone was counted at least ten times. Antigen: not known. Study results and limitations: Versus benign nodules, malignant thyroid tumors reportedly had significantly higher TCR beta diversity, in blood and tumor.

In the authors' workflow: In papillary thyroid cancer, a distant-metastasis classifier was built using CDR3 differences across clinicopathological groups. TCRdb re-called the PCR reads with MiXCR. The V and J calls here are based on TCRdb, not the publication. Found here are some 69,000 clones, 13% to 15% of them singletons; the top ten hold under 8%. Germline V gives CDR1 MGHRA, CDR2 YSYEKL. The length of the CDR3 is 16 residues. The V end lost 3 bases, the J end lost 8 bases, and 17 bases lay between the germline ends. The sequence came from a male donor with papillary thyroid cancer or a benign thyroid nodule (not recorded which). Some clones in this sample may be carry-over from other donors' samples. The gene calls are TRBV4-1 and TRBJ2-6; a possible D gene is TRBD2 (6 bases). The sequenced sample consisted of blood. The CDR3 spells CASSQKRTTTTNVLTF. CDR3 sequence (DNA): TGCGCCAGCAGCCAGAAAAGGACTACTACAACCAACGTCCTGACTTTC.